Listed below are T cell receptor beta chains from one sample, sequenced in a study of T cells in Graves' hyperthyroidism and ophthalmopathy. TCRdb re-analysed the multiplex PCR reads in MiXCR, keeping a single row per CDR3 protein. Among roughly 350,000 distinct CDR3 sequences listed, around 15% were seen once. Specimen: blood. Receptor source: a woman in her 30s with Graves' ophthalmopathy. CDR3s include the opening cysteine and the closing phenylalanine or tryptophan. The D gene is left open where the match is weak. A row's size may be missing; if present it is once, few, many or a size class.

j_call,d_call,v_call,clone_size,cdr3_aa,cdr3_nt
TRBJ2-1,TRBD2,TRBV29-1,few,CSVSQLIRGGGEQFF,TGCAGCGTTTCTCAGTTAATCCGGGGGGGGGGTGAGCAGTTCTTC
TRBJ2-7,TRBD2,TRBV6-2/TRBV6-3,few,CASSYLPVVAGPYEQYF,TGTGCCAGCAGTTACCTCCCGGTGGTAGCGGGACCCTACGAGCAGTACTTC
TRBJ2-1,TRBD2,TRBV13,few,CASSSLAAIYNEQFF,TGTGCCAGCAGCTCCCTAGCGGCGATATACAATGAGCAGTTCTTC
TRBJ2-5,-,TRBV7-2,many,CASSQFRKTYQETQYF,TGTGCCAGCAGCCAGTTTAGAAAAACATACCAAGAGACCCAGTACTTC
TRBJ2-4,-,TRBV30,many,CAWSSLAKNIQYF,TGTGCCTGGAGTTCGCTAGCCAAAAACATTCAGTACTTC
TRBJ2-1,-,TRBV10-3,few,CAISGKDGSHYNEQFF,TGTGCCATCAGTGGGAAGGACGGCTCGCACTACAATGAGCAGTTCTTC
TRBJ2-1,TRBD2,TRBV11-3,many,CASSVSPGLAGGGTYNEQFF,TGTGCCAGCAGCGTTTCGCCGGGACTAGCGGGGGGGGGAACCTACAATGAGCAGTTCTTC
TRBJ2-1,-,TRBV12-3/TRBV12-4,many,CASSHTGRNEQFF,TGTGCCAGCAGTCACACAGGGCGGAATGAGCAGTTCTTC
TRBJ1-6,TRBD1,TRBV20-1,-,CSAPPGTGESYSPLHF,TGCAGTGCCCCTCCCGGGACAGGGGAAAGTTATTCACCCCTCCACTTT
TRBJ1-5,-,TRBV14,few,CASSQGPGQPQHF,TGTGCCAGCAGCCAAGGACCAGGTCAGCCCCAGCATTTT
TRBJ2-1,-,TRBV12-3/TRBV12-4,many,CASMWRGVEQFF,TGTGCCAGCATGTGGAGGGGGGTTGAGCAGTTCTTC
TRBJ1-2,-,TRBV7-2,many,CASSLAGNQYGYTF,TGTGCCAGCAGCTTAGCAGGGAATCAATATGGCTACACCTTC
TRBJ2-6,TRBD2,TRBV12-3/TRBV12-4,many,CASSSKAGIFSGANVLTF,TGTGCCAGCAGTTCCAAAGCGGGGATCTTCTCTGGGGCCAACGTCCTGACTTTC
TRBJ2-3,TRBD1,TRBV2,many,CASPGEPGQGVPDTQYF,TGTGCCAGCCCGGGAGAGCCGGGACAGGGGGTCCCAGATACGCAGTATTTT
TRBJ2-1,TRBD2,TRBV3-1,many,CASSQDQRGGRGYNEQFF,TGTGCCAGCAGCCAAGATCAGCGGGGGGGCAGGGGATACAATGAGCAGTTCTTC